This T cell receptor beta chain is drawn from a study of T cell responses to AZD1222 COVID-19 vaccine. Study results and caveats: Regions 160-218 and 743-854 held dominance among vaccine-associated CD4 TCRs, which spanned spike. The breadth and depth of Spike-specific TCRs increased once two AZD1222 doses had been given.

Assay: immunoSEQ multiplex PCR; the TCRdb copy retains only in-frame clones and omits some. Of over 100,000 clones listed, 70% to 90% are singletons. The ends were cut back, 3 bases at V and 0 bases at J, with 15 bases in the middle. This CDR3 comprises 16 residues. Germline CDR1 reads MDHEN; CDR2 reads SYDVKM. On this clone: Its target is not known.

This specimen was peripheral blood, taken 28 days after the second dose of the MenACWY control vaccine. J is TRBJ2-7 and V is TRBV28, with a tentative D call TRBD2 (6 bases). This clonotype was sampled from an adult who received the MenACWY meningococcal vaccine as a control. The CDR3 DNA sequence: TGTGCCAGCAGTTTCCGGAGGGACGGTCGCTCCTACGAGCAGTACGTC. Its protein is CASSFRRDGRSYEQYV.